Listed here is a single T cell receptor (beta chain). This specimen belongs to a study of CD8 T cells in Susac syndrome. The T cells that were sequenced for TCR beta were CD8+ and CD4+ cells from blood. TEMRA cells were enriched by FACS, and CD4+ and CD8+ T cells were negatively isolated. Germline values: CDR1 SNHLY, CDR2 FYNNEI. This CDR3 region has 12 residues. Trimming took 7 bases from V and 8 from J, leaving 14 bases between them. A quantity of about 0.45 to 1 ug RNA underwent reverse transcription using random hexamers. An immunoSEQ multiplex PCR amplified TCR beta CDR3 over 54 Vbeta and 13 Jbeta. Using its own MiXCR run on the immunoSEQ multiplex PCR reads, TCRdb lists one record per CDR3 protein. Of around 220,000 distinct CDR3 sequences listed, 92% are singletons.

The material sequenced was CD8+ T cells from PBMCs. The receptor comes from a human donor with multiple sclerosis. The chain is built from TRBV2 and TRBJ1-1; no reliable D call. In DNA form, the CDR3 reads TGTGCCAGCAAAGGGATAAGGATAGAAGCTTTCTTT. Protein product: CASKGIRIEAFF.